The 5 T cell receptor beta chains below were found in one sample sequenced in a study of blood T cell repertoires in COVID-19. Measured with immunoSEQ multiplex PCR; TCRdb has only the in-frame clones, and not every one. This repertoire shows about 190,000 clones, 70% to 90% found once; its top ten account for about 6.9%. The sequencing sample was made of peripheral blood. The receptors originated from a man older than 75 with COVID-19, enrolled during active disease.

This clone has a single count. The V and J genes are TRBV7-9 and TRBJ1-5, with a weak D call TRBD1 (6 bases). Trimming took off 5 bases at V and 7 bases at J, with 18 bases between the two ends. The CDR3 has 15 amino acids. Germline V gene data show CDR1 as SEHNR and CDR2 as FQNEAQ (reference sequence). This CDR3 reads CASSPTGFGGQPQHF. CDR3 sequence (DNA): TGTGCCAGCAGCCCCACAGGGTTCGGAGGACAGCCCCAGCATTTT.

This clone is a singleton in its sample. The J gene is TRBJ2-3, the V gene TRBV5-4; TRBD2 matches 9 bases. This CDR3 contains 17 residues. Germline V gene sequence: CDR1 SGHNT, CDR2 YYREEE (reference sequence). The trim removed 0 bases at V and 2 bases at J, leaving 7 bases unmatched. CDR3 in DNA: TGTGCCAGCAGCTTGGCCCCCCTAGCGGGGTCCACAGATACGCAGTATTTT. This translates into CASSLAPLAGSTDTQYF.

This chain uses TRBV7-9 with TRBJ1-2; unclear D gene. Between the trimmed V and J ends, which lost 5 bases and 5 bases, there was a span of 12 bases. Germline V lookup: CDR1 SEHNR, CDR2 FQNEAQ (reference sequence). This CDR3 spans 13 amino acids. The CDR3 spells CASSQYNWYGYTF. The CDR3 nucleotides are TGTGCCAGCAGCCAATACAATTGGTATGGCTACACCTTC. Filled out from reference TRBV7-9 and TRBJ1-2, the complete variable domain reads DTGVSQNPRHKITKRGQNVTFRCDPISEHNRLYWYRQTLGQGPEFLTYFQNEAQLEKSRLLSDRFSAERPKGSFSTLEIQRTEQGDSAMYLCASSQYNWYGYTFGSGTRLTVV.

This sequence joins TRBV18 and TRBJ1-4; possible D gene TRBD1, 5 bases. CDR3 length equals 15 residues. The V end lost 2 bases, the J end lost 0 bases, and 7 bases lay between the germline ends. From germline, CDR1 is KGHSH and CDR2 LQKENI. CDR3 loop: CASSPGASTNEKLFF. DNA of the CDR3: TGTGCCAGCTCACCAGGGGCTTCAACTAATGAAAAACTGTTTTTT.

The rearrangement uses TRBV19 and TRBJ2-1; 8 bases agree with TRBD2. Per the germline V gene, CDR1 is LNHDA and CDR2 is SQIVND (reference sequence). There are 16 residues in the CDR3. V was pared by 9 bases and J by 0 bases, with 10 bases of the junction left unmatched. The CDR3 loop is CASSSGGAPSYNEQFF. CDR3 coding DNA: TGTGCCAGCTCCTCCGGGGGGGCCCCCTCCTACAATGAGCAGTTCTTC.